This TCR beta chain was recovered during a study of tumor and adjacent non-tumor tissue in lung cancer (dated by TCRdb to the late 2010s). Study-level background: By cancer type, the cohort comprised approximately 12 adenocarcinoma patients, 2 squamous cell carcinoma patients and 1 small cell lung cancer patient. Ages among the roughly 15 patients ranged from about 30 to 85 years, there were roughly 10 men and 5 women, and disease was at TNM stage I to III. TCRbeta CDR3 sequencing was performed on thirty paired specimens, with one tumor sample and one normal lung sample collected per patient. The study compared bulk TCRbeta repertoires from lung tumor tissue and matched distant non-tumor lung tissue of over 13 lung cancer patients. A total of roughly 130 million productive TCRbeta reads were generated by sequencing, corresponding to an average of about 4.17 million reads per sample.

The library was produced with multiplex PCR. Sequenced on an Illumina HiSeq 2500. Following protocols modified from ARM-PCR, the researchers constructed TCRbeta libraries through three rounds of nested PCR with primers (Table S4). PCR products of 200-500 bp were gel-excised and purified with the QIAquick gel extraction kit before sequencing. In the paper's pipeline: Trimmomatic was used to clean the reads, FLASH merged the cleaned reads into complete CDR3 sequences, and MiTCR assigned the sequences to V(D)J germline segments. VDJtools was used to compute clonal diversity as the inverse Simpson's index. A read counted as productive if the sequence was in-frame and lacked a premature stop codon. TCRdb cleaned the public reads at Q25 with fastp, built clones with MiXCR and kept in-frame beta chains. Records with the same CDR3 protein are collapsed into one entry carrying the most frequent genes and DNA. The V and J calls and clone size come from TCRdb's table, not from the authors' own analysis. The sample data list about 80,000 distinct CDR3 sequences, and about four fifths of these were observed just once. The ten top clones hold less than 60% of the sample.

This clonotype was seen a few times. Its binding antigen is unknown. A much bigger clone sits one base away, suggesting this may be a read error. What the work shows at the level of the full study, not this receptor alone: The top 100 clones accounted for a significantly larger cumulative portion of the repertoire in normal lung than in tumor tissue. Significantly higher TCR diversity was found in younger patients, and higher tumor TCR diversity was associated with shorter overall and disease-free survival. Because peripheral blood was not sequenced, blood TCRbeta repertoires in the lung cancer patients of the study were not examined. The cohort had only 15 or so patients, and the authors noted that larger samples and more detailed clinical data are needed. The sequencing platform is not named in the methods, and unique molecular identifiers are not mentioned. Tumor tissue showed significantly higher TCR diversity (inverse Simpson) than normal lung tissue, at around 450 vs 150 (P = 0.0075, Mann-Whitney U test).

RNA was isolated from bulk unsorted tissue, and RNA quality was assessed with a NanoDrop ND-1000 and an Agilent 2100. The normal lung samples consisted of distant non-tumor tissue collected more than 3 cm from the tumor edge. Newly diagnosed lung cancer patients without prior chemotherapy who had been admitted for thoracic surgery in China between August and November 2014 were enrolled as donors. Patients who had received previous radiotherapy or chemotherapy, or who had another concurrent cancer, were excluded from the study. Pieces of surgical tissue measuring roughly 1-2.2 cm3 were kept in RNAlater solution and held at -80 degrees C until needed. V lost 6 bases and J lost 4 bases; the stretch between them is 12 bases long. From its cysteine to its phenylalanine, the CDR3 spans 13 amino acids. Only the CDR3 portion is preserved as DNA: 39 bases, with reading frame beginning at the first base.

This clonotype originated in a man in his 60s with non-small cell lung cancer. Recombination joined TRBV12-3 or TRBV12-4 with TRBJ1-1, and perhaps TRBD1 as D gene, on 5 matching bases. The sample comprised distant non-tumor lung tissue. The CDR3 reads as follows: CASSRARGTEAFF. The base sequence is TGTGCCAGCAGCAGGGCCCGGGGCACTGAAGCTTTCTTT.